The rows below give T cell receptor beta chains drawn from one sample of a study of OX40 agonist ivuxolimab in advanced cancers. Method: immunoSEQ multiplex PCR; TCRdb's copy keeps in-frame clones and lacks some. The table includes 91,000 or so clones, about nine tenths detected once. The sequencing used CD4+ or CD8+ T cells sorted from blood, collected in a trial of the OX40 agonist ivuxolimab. All receptors derive from an adult with an advanced solid tumor such as melanoma, head and neck, liver or kidney cancer. Each CDR3 is given with its conserved first and last residue.

j_call | v_call | cdr3_aa
TRBJ2-5 | TRBV11-2 | CASSSTSGQETQYF
TRBJ1-2 | TRBV5-4 | CASSLALSNAGGYTF
TRBJ1-5 | TRBV19 | CASSPTWNQPQHF
TRBJ2-6 | TRBV19 | CASWPGQGLSGANVLTF
TRBJ2-3 | TRBV4-2 | CASSQAFGGLVTDTQYF
TRBJ2-2 | TRBV5-6 | CASSLGRTDGELFF
TRBJ2-3 | TRBV18 | CASSPGSGSDTQYF
TRBJ2-3 | TRBV2 | CASGGQGVTDTQYF
TRBJ2-4 | TRBV7-8 | CASSLVGENIQYF
TRBJ2-7 | TRBV27 | CASKKRELSSYEQYF
TRBJ2-5 | TRBV14 | CASSRTVETQYF